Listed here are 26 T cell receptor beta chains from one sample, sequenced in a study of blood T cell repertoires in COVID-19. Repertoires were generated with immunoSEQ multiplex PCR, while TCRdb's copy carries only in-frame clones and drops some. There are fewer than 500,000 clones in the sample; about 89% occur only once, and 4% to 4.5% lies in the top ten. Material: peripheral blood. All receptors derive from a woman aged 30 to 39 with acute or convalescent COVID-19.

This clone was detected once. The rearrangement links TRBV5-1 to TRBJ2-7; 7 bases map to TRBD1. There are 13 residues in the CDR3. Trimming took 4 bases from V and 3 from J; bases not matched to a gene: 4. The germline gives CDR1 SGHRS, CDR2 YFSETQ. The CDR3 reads CASSKGTDYEQYF. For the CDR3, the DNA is TGCGCCAGCAGCAAGGGGACAGACTACGAGCAGTACTTC. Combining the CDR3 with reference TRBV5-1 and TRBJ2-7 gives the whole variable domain KAGVTQTPRYLIKTRGQQVTLSCSPISGHRSVSWYQQTPGQGLQFLFEYFSETQRNKGNFPGRFSGRQFSNSRSEMNVSTLELGDSALYLCASSKGTDYEQYFGPGTRLTVT.

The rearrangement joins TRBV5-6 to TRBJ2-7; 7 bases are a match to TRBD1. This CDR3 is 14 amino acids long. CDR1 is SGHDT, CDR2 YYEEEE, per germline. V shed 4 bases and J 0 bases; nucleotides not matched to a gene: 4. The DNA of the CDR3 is TGTGCCAGCAGCCCACAGGGGACCTCCTACGAGCAGTACTTC. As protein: CASSPQGTSYEQYF.

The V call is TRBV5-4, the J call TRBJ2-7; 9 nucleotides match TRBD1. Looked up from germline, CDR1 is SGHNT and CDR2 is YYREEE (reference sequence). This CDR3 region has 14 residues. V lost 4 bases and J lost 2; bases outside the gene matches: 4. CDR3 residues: CASSARDRAYEQYF. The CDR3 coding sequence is TGTGCCAGCAGCGCCCGGGACAGGGCCTACGAGCAGTACTTC.

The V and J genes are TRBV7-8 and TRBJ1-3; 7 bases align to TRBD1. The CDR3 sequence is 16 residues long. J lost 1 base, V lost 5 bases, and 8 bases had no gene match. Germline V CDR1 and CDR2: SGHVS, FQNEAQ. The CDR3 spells CASSGIQGTSGNTIYF. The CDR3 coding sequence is TGTGCCAGCAGCGGAATACAGGGGACGTCTGGAAACACCATATATTTT.

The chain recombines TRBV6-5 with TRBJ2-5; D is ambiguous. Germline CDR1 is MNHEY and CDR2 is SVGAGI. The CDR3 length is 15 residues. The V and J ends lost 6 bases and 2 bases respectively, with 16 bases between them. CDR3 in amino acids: CASSRRGTPQETQYF. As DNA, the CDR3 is TGTGCCAGCAGCCGCCGCGGAACCCCACAAGAGACCCAGTACTTC.

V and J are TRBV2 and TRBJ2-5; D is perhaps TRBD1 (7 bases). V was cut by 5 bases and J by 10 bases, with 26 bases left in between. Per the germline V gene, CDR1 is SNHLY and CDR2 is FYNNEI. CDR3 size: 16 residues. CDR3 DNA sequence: TGTGCCAGCAGTAGAGCGCGGGACAGCCATTTGGTTGGCCAGTACTTC. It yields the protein CASSRARDSHLVGQYF.

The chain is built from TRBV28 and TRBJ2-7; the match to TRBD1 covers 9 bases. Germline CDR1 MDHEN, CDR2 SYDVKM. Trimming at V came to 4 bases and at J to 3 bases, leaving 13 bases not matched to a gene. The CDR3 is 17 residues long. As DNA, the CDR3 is TGTGCCAGCAGTTCCAGGTTCGGACAGGGGATAATCTACGAGCAGTACTTC. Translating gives CASSSRFGQGIIYEQYF.

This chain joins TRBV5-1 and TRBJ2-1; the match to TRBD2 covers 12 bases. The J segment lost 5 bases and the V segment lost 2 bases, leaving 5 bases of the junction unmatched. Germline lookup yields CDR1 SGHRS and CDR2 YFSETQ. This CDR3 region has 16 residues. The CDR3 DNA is TGCGCCAGCAGCTTAGGACTAGCGGGGTATAACAATGAGCAGTTCTTC. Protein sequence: CASSLGLAGYNNEQFF.

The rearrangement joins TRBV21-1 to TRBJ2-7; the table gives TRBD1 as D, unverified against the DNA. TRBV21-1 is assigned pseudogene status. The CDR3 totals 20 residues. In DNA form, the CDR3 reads TGTGCCAGCAGCAAAGTTCGTAAGGCCGCCGGGACACCAACCTCCTACGAGCAGTACTTC. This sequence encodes CASSKVRKAAGTPTSYEQYF.

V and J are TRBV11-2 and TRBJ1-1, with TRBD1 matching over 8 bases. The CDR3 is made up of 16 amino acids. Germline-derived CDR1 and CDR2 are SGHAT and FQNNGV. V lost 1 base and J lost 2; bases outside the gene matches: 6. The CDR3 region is CASSLGVSGGNTEAFF. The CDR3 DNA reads TGTGCCAGCAGCTTAGGGGTCTCAGGGGGCAACACTGAAGCTTTCTTT.

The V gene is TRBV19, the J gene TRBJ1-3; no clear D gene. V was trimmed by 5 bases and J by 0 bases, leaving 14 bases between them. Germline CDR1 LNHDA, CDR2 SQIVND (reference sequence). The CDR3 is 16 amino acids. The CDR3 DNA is TGTGCCAGTAGTGGTGGGCCGCAGTACTCTGGAAACACCATATATTTT. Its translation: CASSGGPQYSGNTIYF.

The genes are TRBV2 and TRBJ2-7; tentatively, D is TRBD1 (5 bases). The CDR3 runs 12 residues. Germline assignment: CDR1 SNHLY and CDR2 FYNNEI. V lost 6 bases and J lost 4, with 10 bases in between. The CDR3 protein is CASRDDRYEQYF. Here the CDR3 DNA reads TGTGCCAGCAGAGACGACAGATACGAGCAGTACTTC.

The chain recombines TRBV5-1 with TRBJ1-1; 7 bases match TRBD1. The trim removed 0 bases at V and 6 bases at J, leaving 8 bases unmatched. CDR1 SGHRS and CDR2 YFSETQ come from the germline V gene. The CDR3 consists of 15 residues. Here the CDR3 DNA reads TGCGCCAGCAGCTTGGCCCTGACAGGGACCGCTGAAGCTTTCTTT. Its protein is CASSLALTGTAEAFF.

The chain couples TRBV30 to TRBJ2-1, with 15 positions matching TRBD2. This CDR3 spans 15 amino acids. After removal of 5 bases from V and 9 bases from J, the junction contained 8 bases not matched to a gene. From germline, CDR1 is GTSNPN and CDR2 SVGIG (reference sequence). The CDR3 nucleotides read TGTGCCTGGGCCCTTCCGGGACTAGCGGGGGGTGAGCAGTTCTTC. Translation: CAWALPGLAGGEQFF.

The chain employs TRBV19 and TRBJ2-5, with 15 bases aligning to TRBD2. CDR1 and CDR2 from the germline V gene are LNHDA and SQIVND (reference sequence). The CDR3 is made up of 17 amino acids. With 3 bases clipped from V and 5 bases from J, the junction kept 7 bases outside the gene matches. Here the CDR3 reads CASSIRTSGGAVETQYF. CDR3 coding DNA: TGTGCCAGTAGTATTAGGACTAGCGGGGGGGCGGTGGAGACCCAGTACTTC.

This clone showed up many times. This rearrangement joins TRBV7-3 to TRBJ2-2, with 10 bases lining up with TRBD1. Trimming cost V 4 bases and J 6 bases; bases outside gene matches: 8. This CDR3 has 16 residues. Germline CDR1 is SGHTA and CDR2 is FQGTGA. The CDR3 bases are TGTGCCAGCAGCTCCCCGGGACAGGGGACTGCCGGGGAGCTGTTTTTT. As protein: CASSSPGQGTAGELFF.

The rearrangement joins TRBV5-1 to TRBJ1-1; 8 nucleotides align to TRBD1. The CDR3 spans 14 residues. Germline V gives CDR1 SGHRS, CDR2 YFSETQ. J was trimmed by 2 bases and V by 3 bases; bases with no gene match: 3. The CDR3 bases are TGCGCCAGCAGCTCCAGGGGGCCCAACACTGAAGCTTTCTTT. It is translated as CASSSRGPNTEAFF.

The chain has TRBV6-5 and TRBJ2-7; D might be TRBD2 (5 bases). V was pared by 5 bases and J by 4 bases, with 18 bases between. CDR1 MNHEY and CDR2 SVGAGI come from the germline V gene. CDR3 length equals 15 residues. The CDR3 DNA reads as TGTGCCAGCAGTCCCGGGGTTTTGATGGAATACGAGCAGTACTTC. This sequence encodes CASSPGVLMEYEQYF.

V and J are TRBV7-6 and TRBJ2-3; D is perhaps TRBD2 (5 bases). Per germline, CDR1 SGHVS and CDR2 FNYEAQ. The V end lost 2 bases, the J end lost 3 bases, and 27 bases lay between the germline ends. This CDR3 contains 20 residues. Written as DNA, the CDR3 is TGTGCCAGCAGCTTACCGCCTGCGGGCAGTTCGGTCCCTATTACAGATACGCAGTATTTT. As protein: CASSLPPAGSSVPITDTQYF.

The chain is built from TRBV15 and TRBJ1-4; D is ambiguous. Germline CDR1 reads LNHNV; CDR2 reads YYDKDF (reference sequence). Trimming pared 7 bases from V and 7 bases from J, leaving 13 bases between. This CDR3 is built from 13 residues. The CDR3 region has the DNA TGTGCCACCATCAGGCGGTCTAGTGAAAAACTGTTTTTT. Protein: CATIRRSSEKLFF.

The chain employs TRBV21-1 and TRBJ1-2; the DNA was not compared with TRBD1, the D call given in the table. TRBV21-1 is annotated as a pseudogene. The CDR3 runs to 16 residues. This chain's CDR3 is CASSTRFGRINYGYTF. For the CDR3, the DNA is TGTGCCAGCAGCACCCGGTTTGGGCGAATTAACTATGGCTACACCTTC.

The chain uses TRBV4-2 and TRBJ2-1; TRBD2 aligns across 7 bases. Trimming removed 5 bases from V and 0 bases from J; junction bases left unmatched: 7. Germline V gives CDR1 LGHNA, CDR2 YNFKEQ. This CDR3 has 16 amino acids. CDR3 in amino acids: CASSLRAGDSYNEQFF. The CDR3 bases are TGTGCCAGCAGCTTGAGGGCGGGGGACTCCTACAATGAGCAGTTCTTC.

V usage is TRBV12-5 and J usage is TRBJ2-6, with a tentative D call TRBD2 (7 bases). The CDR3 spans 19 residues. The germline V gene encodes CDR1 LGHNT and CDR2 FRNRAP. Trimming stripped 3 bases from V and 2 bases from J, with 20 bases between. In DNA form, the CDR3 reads TGTGCTAGTGGTTTATCCAGGGGAGGGCCCGACCCTGGGGCCAACGTCCTGACTTTC. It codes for CASGLSRGGPDPGANVLTF.

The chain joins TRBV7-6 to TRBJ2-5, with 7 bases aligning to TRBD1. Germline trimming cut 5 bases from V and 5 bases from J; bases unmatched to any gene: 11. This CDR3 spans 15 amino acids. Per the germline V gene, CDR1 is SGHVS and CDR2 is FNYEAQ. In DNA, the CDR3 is TGTGCCAGCAGCACCAATACAGGGGTGGGGGAGACCCAGTACTTC. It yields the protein CASSTNTGVGETQYF. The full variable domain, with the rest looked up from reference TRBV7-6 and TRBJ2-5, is GAGVSQSPRYKVTKRGQDVALRCDPISGHVSLYWYRQALGQGPEFLTYFNYEAQQDKSGLPNDRFSAERPEGSISTLTIQRTEQRDSAMYRCASSTNTGVGETQYFGPGTRLLVL.

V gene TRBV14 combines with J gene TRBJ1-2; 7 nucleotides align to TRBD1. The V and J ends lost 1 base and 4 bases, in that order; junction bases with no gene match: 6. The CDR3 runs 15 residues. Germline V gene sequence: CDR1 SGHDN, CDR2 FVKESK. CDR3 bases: TGTGCCAGCAGCCAAGGAAGGGGGCAGGGCTATGGCTACACCTTC. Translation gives CASSQGRGQGYGYTF.

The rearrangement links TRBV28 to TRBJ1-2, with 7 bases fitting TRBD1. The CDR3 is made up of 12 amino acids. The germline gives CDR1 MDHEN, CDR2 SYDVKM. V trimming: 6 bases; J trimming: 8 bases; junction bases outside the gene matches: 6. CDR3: CASSSGTAGYTF. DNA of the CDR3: TGTGCCAGCAGCTCCGGGACAGCAGGCTACACCTTC.